One TCR beta chain is described in this entry. This entry is derived from a study of blood T cell repertoires in COVID-19. Study overall: Samples came from the United States, Italy and Spain, spanning acute and convalescent COVID-19. In each case, the material was cDNA or gDNA derived from T cells, B-cell-depleted T cells, or PBMCs.

Germline V gene data show CDR1 as MNHEY and CDR2 as SVGAGI. The V gene lost 7 bases and the J gene lost 8 bases, with 9 bases spanning the gap. There are 11 residues in the CDR3. As originally analysed: Amplified reference gene primers provided the basis for estimating nucleated cell counts. The method was immunoSEQ multiplex PCR; TCRdb's version includes in-frame clones alone and lacks a portion of them. V, J and clone size are taken as reported in that table, and D and trimming were inferred from the DNA itself. Found here are roughly 91,000 clones, under 85% of them singletons; the top ten hold roughly 12%.

Specimen: peripheral blood. The sequence derives from a man aged 70 or older with acute or convalescent COVID-19. The rearrangement uses TRBV6-5 and TRBJ2-1; maybe TRBD2 (5 bases). CDR3: CASKRTYEQFF. Here the CDR3 DNA reads TGTGCCAGCAAGAGGACTTATGAGCAGTTCTTC.